The T cell receptor beta chain described here comes from a study of human T cells and chemical hapten exposure (dated by TCRdb to about 2021). Study-level background: For sensitization, 2% DPC in acetone was applied to a roughly 2 cm by roughly 2 cm area of upper inner arm skin. Weekly therapeutic DPC doses were additionally applied to the scalp of patients throughout the roughly 23-week study period. Patch testing on the upper back used Finn chambers containing 0.01% DPC, with scoring done after 6 days according to International Contact Dermatitis Research Group standards. The patient cohort, mostly female, included alopecia areata with under or over 50% scalp involvement, alopecia totalis and alopecia universalis. Libraries were pooled for sequencing, and per-sample TCR yields varied mainly because of small differences in library volumes within the pool. Peripheral blood TCR repertoire changes were tracked in vivo in alopecia patients during primary and secondary sensitization to the hapten diphenylcyclopropenone (DPC). Blood samples were taken from patients before sensitization (week 0) and at 2, 6 and about 24 weeks after DPC sensitization. For TCR sequencing, blood came from over 25 alopecia patients at anywhere from one to four time points (pre-sensitization, 2, 6 and 24 weeks).

Overall study outcomes, separate from this receptor: DPC sensitization did not change how many TCRs were above 1 in 1000 frequency, and no evidence was found of alterations in global repertoire structure. Repeated subsampling changed both the strength of the expansion versus patch-test correlation and the threshold at which that correlation became significant. All patients had alopecia, a presumed autoimmune disease, so their immune response might differ from that of healthy individuals. The number of PT1 expanded TCRs positively correlated with patch test score, significant at thresholds 8, 16 and 32 but not 4. Expanded TCRs formed significantly more large CDR3 similarity clusters than pre-sensitization or healthy control sets, consistent with antigen-driven responses.

This clonotype was observed many times. No cognate antigen has been identified for it. No clone much larger than this one lies a single base away; base qualities are absent. Library prep was done by RACE. Sequenced on a NextSeq 500. Library preparation attached unique molecular identifiers to individual cDNA molecules for quantitative, reproducible TCR counting. Both TCR alpha and TCR beta chains were sequenced from each blood RNA sample. As for how the authors treated the data: The median number of TCRs per sample was 95,638, ranging from about 23,224 to 690,600. V, J and CDR3 annotation of the TCR reads was carried out using the Decombinator software suite. For the PS versus PT1 abundance plots, all samples were subsampled to the same number of TCRs (28,000). Expanded TCRs were defined as absent before sensitization and observed at least eight times at the 2-week time point. TCRdb trimmed the raw reads at Q25, called clones with MiXCR and kept productive beta chains. Rows with one shared CDR3 protein collapse into an entry with the most common genes and DNA. The V and J calls shown here were made by TCRdb, not taken from the authors' results. A total of nearly 110,000 distinct CDR3 sequences appear in this sample, 9.5% to 15% of them only once. Of the sample, 1.5% to 2% falls within the top ten clones.

The sample's time point label, decoded: pre-sensitization, week 0. This sample's treatment or condition label indicates: therapeutic diphenylcyclopropenone sensitization with weekly scalp DPC. At each patch-test visit, blood was drawn before the patch test was applied. Eligible patients were aged 18 to 70, diagnosed with alopecia, deemed suitable for DPC therapy, and excluded if pregnant. Total RNA was isolated from unfractionated whole blood collected in Tempus Blood RNA tubes. The CDR3 measures 13 amino acids from cysteine to phenylalanine. The entry retains the CDR3 DNA only, 39 bases that are in frame from base 1. V loses 4 bases at its end and J loses 5 bases; junction bases beyond the gene matches: 4. The germline V gene encodes CDR1 SGHTA and CDR2 FQGNSA.

The V and J genes are TRBV7-2 and TRBJ2-7, with 8 central nucleotides matching TRBD1. The receptor comes from a woman between 50 and 59 years old with alopecia areata. Some clones in this sample may be carry-over from other donors' samples. Sequenced material: whole blood, taken in connection with sensitization to the hapten diphenylcyclopropenone (DPC). For the CDR3, the sequence is CASSYAGGHEQYF. The DNA is TGTGCCAGCAGCTACGCAGGGGGCCACGAGCAGTACTTC.